These 20 T cell receptor beta chains came from one sample sequenced in a study of CD8+ T cells in alopecia areata. After isolation, RNA underwent reverse transcription to generate cDNA as the sequencing template. Clones were read by immunoSEQ multiplex PCR, and TCRdb kept only the in-frame ones, dropping some. This table holds about 120,000 clones, 50% to 55% found once. Treatment meaning: oral pan-JAK inhibitor, 5-10 mg twice daily. Sequences were derived from CD4+ T cells sorted from blood, sampled at week 4, from a patient treated with tofacitinib. The receptors here all came from a human donor with alopecia areata.

The CDR3 region has the DNA TGCGCCAGCAGCCCGGGACAGGGAGACACCGGGGAGCTGTTTTTT. This translates into CASSPGQGDTGELFF. V is TRBV4-1 and J is TRBJ2-2, with 9 bases identical to TRBD1. The CDR3 extends over 15 amino acids. V trimming: 4 bases; J trimming: 3 bases; junction bases outside the gene matches: 3. Germline V gene data show CDR1 as MGHRA and CDR2 as YSYEKL.

The chain carries TRBV29-1 and TRBJ1-1; 9 bases map to TRBD1. CDR1 is SQVTM and CDR2 is ANQGSEA in the germline V gene. Trimming cost V 6 bases and J 3 bases; bases outside gene matches: 5. The CDR3 loop spans 13 amino acids. CDR3 loop: CSVKQGAYTEAFF. DNA of the CDR3: TGCAGCGTAAAACAGGGGGCGTACACTGAAGCTTTCTTT.

This chain connects TRBV29-1 to TRBJ1-6; perhaps TRBD1 as D (5 bases). CDR1 is SQVTM and CDR2 is ANQGSEA in the germline V gene. CDR3 size: 16 residues. CDR3 region: CRDPPASRAHNSPLHF. In DNA, the CDR3 is TGCAGAGATCCCCCCGCGAGCAGGGCGCATAATTCACCCCTCCACTTT.

The chain uses TRBV30 and TRBJ1-5; a possible D gene is TRBD1 (6 bases). CDR1 and CDR2 (germline): GTSNPN, SVGIG (reference sequence). The CDR3 is 14 amino acids. V was pared by 5 bases and J by 0 bases, with 11 bases between. CDR3: CAWGQFYSNQPQHF. The CDR3 coding sequence is TGTGCCTGGGGACAGTTTTATAGCAATCAGCCCCAGCATTTT.

The CDR3: CASSFGSINGELFF. The CDR3 DNA reads TGCGCCAGCAGCTTCGGGAGTATCAACGGGGAGCTGTTTTTT. The V call is TRBV5-1, the J call TRBJ2-2, with a possible D match to TRBD2 (6 bases). The CDR3 runs 14 residues. Germline CDR1 and CDR2: SGHRS and YFSETQ. The V end lost 2 bases, the J end lost 7 bases, and 12 bases lay between the germline ends. The entire variable domain, with the rest obtained from reference TRBV5-1 and TRBJ2-2, is as follows: KAGVTQTPRYLIKTRGQQVTLSCSPISGHRSVSWYQQTPGQGLQFLFEYFSETQRNKGNFPGRFSGRQFSNSRSEMNVSTLELGDSALYLCASSFGSINGELFFGEGSRLTVL.

The rearrangement uses TRBV7-9 and TRBJ2-1, with TRBD2 identical over 12 bases. V shed 5 bases and J 5 bases; nucleotides not matched to a gene: 10. Germline V gene data show CDR1 as SEHNR and CDR2 as FQNEAQ (reference sequence). CDR3 length equals 17 residues. CDR3 loop: CASSTLAGGPWDNEQFF. In DNA form, the CDR3 reads TGTGCCAGCAGCACGCTAGCGGGAGGGCCCTGGGACAATGAGCAGTTCTTC. Full variable domain (outside the CDR3, taken from reference TRBV7-9 and TRBJ2-1): DTGVSQNPRHKITKRGQNVTFRCDPISEHNRLYWYRQTLGQGPEFLTYFQNEAQLEKSRLLSDRFSAERPKGSFSTLEIQRTEQGDSAMYLCASSTLAGGPWDNEQFFGPGTRLTVL.

The chain recombines TRBV30 with TRBJ1-5, with a weak D call TRBD1 (6 bases). Deletions cut 3 bases from V and 1 base from J, with 13 bases between. Germline CDR1 is GTSNPN and CDR2 is SVGIG (reference sequence). This CDR3 is 15 amino acids long. The CDR3 loop is CAWSIGTLSNQPQHF. The CDR3 nucleotides are TGTGCCTGGAGCATCGGGACACTGAGCAATCAGCCCCAGCATTTT.

The rearrangement uses TRBV7-8 and TRBJ2-5; TRBD1 matches 9 bases. The V gene's germline CDR1 is SGHVS and CDR2 FQNEAQ. The CDR3 extends over 14 amino acids. V was clipped by 5 bases and J by 5 bases; unmatched bases: 6. This CDR3 is CASSPGQGRETQYF. DNA of the CDR3: TGTGCCAGCAGCCCCGGACAGGGGCGGGAGACCCAGTACTTC.

The J gene is TRBJ1-1, the V gene TRBV4-1, with a tentative D call TRBD1 (5 bases). V shed 1 base and J shed 5 bases, with 14 bases lying between them. The CDR3 is 15 residues long. Germline values: CDR1 MGHRA, CDR2 YSYEKL. The CDR3 region is CASSQGRVQATEAFF. As DNA, the CDR3 is TGCGCCAGCAGCCAAGGACGGGTACAGGCGACTGAAGCTTTCTTT.

This chain uses TRBV30 with TRBJ2-1; 9 bases are shared with TRBD2. This CDR3 is 13 amino acids long. The V and J ends lost 1 base and 8 bases, in that order; junction bases with no gene match: 3. Germline lookup yields CDR1 GTSNPN and CDR2 SVGIG (reference sequence). The CDR3 sequence: CAWSGGRVDEQFF. The CDR3 DNA is TGTGCCTGGAGTGGCGGGAGGGTAGATGAGCAGTTCTTC.

The gene calls are TRBV4-1 and TRBJ2-2; no clear D. The CDR3 length is 17 residues. V was cut by 5 bases and J by 4 bases, with 20 bases left in between. Germline CDR1 and CDR2: MGHRA and YSYEKL. CDR3 protein: CASSSPMEAGSTGELFF. Here the CDR3 DNA reads TGCGCCAGCAGCTCCCCTATGGAAGCAGGTAGCACCGGGGAGCTGTTTTTT.

This clone was seen more than once but under ten times. Other DNA sequences in this sample translate to the same CDR3. The chain links TRBV7-9 to TRBJ1-1, with D unclear. Germline assignment: CDR1 SEHNR and CDR2 FQNEAQ (reference sequence). CDR3 length: 13 residues. V was clipped by 5 bases and J by 3 bases, with 10 bases between them. The CDR3 nucleotides are TGTGCCAGCAGCCGGACTGACTACACTGAAGCTTTCTTT. It codes for CASSRTDYTEAFF.

The gene calls are TRBV30 and TRBJ1-2; D is undetermined. Germline values: CDR1 GTSNPN, CDR2 SVGIG (reference sequence). The V and J ends lost 0 bases and 3 bases respectively, with 8 bases between them. The CDR3 extends over 13 amino acids. The CDR3 sequence is CAWSVMGYYGYTF. The CDR3 region has the DNA TGTGCCTGGAGTGTCATGGGGTACTATGGCTACACCTTC.

The genes are TRBV30 and TRBJ1-2; D is possibly TRBD1 (5 bases). V was trimmed by 0 bases and J by 7 bases, leaving 18 bases between them. The CDR3 extends over 15 amino acids. Germline V gives CDR1 GTSNPN, CDR2 SVGIG (reference sequence). The CDR3 here is CAWSVKFSGLGGYTF. CDR3 DNA sequence: TGTGCCTGGAGTGTAAAGTTTTCAGGGCTGGGTGGCTACACCTTC.

The V gene is TRBV5-1, the J gene TRBJ2-7; 9 bases match TRBD2. Germline CDR1 reads SGHRS; CDR2 reads YFSETQ. Losses at the gene ends were 0 bases for V and 3 bases for J; bases not matched to a gene: 4. The CDR3 contains 15 residues. CDR3 amino acids: CASSLVTSGYYEQYF. CDR3 DNA: TGCGCCAGCAGCTTGGTTACTAGCGGGTACTACGAGCAGTACTTC. The whole variable domain, remainder taken from reference TRBV5-1 and TRBJ2-7, is KAGVTQTPRYLIKTRGQQVTLSCSPISGHRSVSWYQQTPGQGLQFLFEYFSETQRNKGNFPGRFSGRQFSNSRSEMNVSTLELGDSALYLCASSLVTSGYYEQYFGPGTRLTVT.

The gene calls are TRBV6-5 and TRBJ1-1, with TRBD1 identical over 8 bases. CDR1 is MNHEY and CDR2 is SVGAGI in the germline V gene. V lost 4 bases and J lost 8; bases outside the gene matches: 3. CDR3 length: 12 residues. CDR3: CASSFRDREAFF. The CDR3 region has the DNA TGTGCCAGCAGTTTCCGGGACAGGGAAGCTTTCTTT.

The V call is TRBV5-1, the J call TRBJ1-1; D is ambiguous. The CDR3 is made up of 13 amino acids. The V end lost 5 bases, the J end lost 0 bases, and 8 bases lay between the germline ends. CDR1 and CDR2 from the germline V gene are SGHRS and YFSETQ. The CDR3 protein is CASSPSMNTEAFF. CDR3 coding DNA: TGCGCCAGCAGTCCCTCTATGAACACTGAAGCTTTCTTT.

This sequence joins TRBV5-4 and TRBJ2-4; no clear D gene. The CDR3 has 16 residues. V was pared by 0 bases and J by 0 bases, with 10 bases between. The germline V gene has CDR1 SGHNT and CDR2 YYREEE (reference sequence). This CDR3 is CASSLGENLAKNIQYF. CDR3 DNA: TGTGCCAGCAGCTTGGGAGAGAATCTAGCCAAAAACATTCAGTACTTC.

The chain carries TRBV11-2 and TRBJ2-6; D remains unclear. CDR1 is SGHAT, CDR2 FQNNGV, per germline. Trimming removed 5 bases from V and 7 bases from J, with 3 bases in between. The CDR3 loop spans 11 amino acids. CDR3 coding DNA: TGTGCCAGCAGCCCCGCCAACGTCCTGACTTTC. Translated: CASSPANVLTF.

About this clone itself: This CDR3 is also generated by other DNA sequences in the sample. The chain uses TRBV29-1 and TRBJ1-1, with D perhaps TRBD1 (5 bases). Germline values: CDR1 SQVTM, CDR2 ANQGSEA. The CDR3 totals 12 residues. V dropped 4 bases and J dropped 0 bases, with 6 bases sitting between them. For the CDR3, the DNA is TGCAGCGTTGGACAGCTGAACACTGAAGCTTTCTTT. It codes for CSVGQLNTEAFF.